The clone carrying this TCR beta chain has just a few counts. No antigen is known for it. The sample comes from a study of PD-1 blockade in classical Hodgkin lymphoma. Looking at the study overall: Every 2 weeks, patients had 3 mg/kg nivolumab intravenously. Study-level points and caveats: Newly diagnosed patients were reported to exhibit reduced baseline TCR diversity relative to healthy donors. Complete responders showed a baseline diversity that resembled the diversity of newly diagnosed patients. Researchers reported that CD4+ TCR diversity, though not CD8+, rose significantly by C4D1.

The time point: cycle 4 day 1 (C4D1), after less than 7 weeks of nivolumab. All the patients suffered relapse after autologous stem cell transplantation, and brentuximab vedotin exposure differed. The method was immunoSEQ multiplex PCR; TCRdb's version includes in-frame clones alone and lacks a portion of them. The data hold 20,000 to 25,000 clones, with approximately 77% observed a single time. Trimming shortened V by 5 bases and J by 9 bases, and 14 bases separated the two germline ends. This CDR3 comprises 13 residues. The germline V gene encodes CDR1 SNHLY and CDR2 FYNNEI. This chain connects TRBV2 to TRBJ2-1; a weak D match, TRBD2 (6 bases). The sample in question was peripheral blood mononuclear cells (PBMCs), obtained before the fourth cycle of nivolumab. This sequence was found in a human donor with classical Hodgkin lymphoma. The CDR3 DNA reads as TGTGCCAGCAGTTTAAGCGGGTCACCTGAGCAGTTCTTC. This translates into CASSLSGSPEQFF.